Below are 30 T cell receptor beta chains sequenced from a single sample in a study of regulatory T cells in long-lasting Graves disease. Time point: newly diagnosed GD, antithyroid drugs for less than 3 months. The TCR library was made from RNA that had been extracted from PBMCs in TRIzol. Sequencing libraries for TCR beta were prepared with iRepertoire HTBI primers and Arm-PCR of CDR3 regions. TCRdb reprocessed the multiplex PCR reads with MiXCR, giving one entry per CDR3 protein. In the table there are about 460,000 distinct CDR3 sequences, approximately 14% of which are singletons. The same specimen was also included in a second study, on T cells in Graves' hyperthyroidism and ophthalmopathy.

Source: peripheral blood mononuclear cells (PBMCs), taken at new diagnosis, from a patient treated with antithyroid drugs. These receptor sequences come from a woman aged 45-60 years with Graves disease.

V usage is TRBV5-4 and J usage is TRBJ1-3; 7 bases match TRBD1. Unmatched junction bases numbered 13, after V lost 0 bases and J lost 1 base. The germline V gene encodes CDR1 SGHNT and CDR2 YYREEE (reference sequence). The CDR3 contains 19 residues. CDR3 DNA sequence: TGTGCCAGCAGCTTGGGACAGGGATTGTCGGGGCTGTCTGGAAACACCATATATTTT. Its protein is CASSLGQGLSGLSGNTIYF.

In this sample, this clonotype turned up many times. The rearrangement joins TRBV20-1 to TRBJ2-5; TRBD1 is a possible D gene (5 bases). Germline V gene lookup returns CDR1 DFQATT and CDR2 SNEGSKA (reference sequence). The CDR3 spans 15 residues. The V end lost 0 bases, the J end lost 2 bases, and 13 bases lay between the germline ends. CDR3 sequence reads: CSARDYRLGQETQYF. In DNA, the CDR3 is TGCAGTGCTAGAGATTACAGGTTGGGTCAAGAGACCCAGTACTTC.

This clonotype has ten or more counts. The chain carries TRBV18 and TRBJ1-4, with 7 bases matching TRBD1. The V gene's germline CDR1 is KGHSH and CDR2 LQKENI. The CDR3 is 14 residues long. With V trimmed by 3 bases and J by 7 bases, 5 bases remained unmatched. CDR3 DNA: TGTGCCAGCTCACCTGCGACAGGGAGTGAAAAACTGTTTTTT. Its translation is CASSPATGSEKLFF. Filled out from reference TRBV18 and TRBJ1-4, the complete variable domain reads NAGVMQNPRHLVRRRGQEARLRCSPMKGHSHVYWYRQLPEEGLKFMVYLQKENIIDESGMPKERFSAEFPKEGPSILRIQQVVRGDSAAYFCASSPATGSEKLFFGSGTQLSVL.

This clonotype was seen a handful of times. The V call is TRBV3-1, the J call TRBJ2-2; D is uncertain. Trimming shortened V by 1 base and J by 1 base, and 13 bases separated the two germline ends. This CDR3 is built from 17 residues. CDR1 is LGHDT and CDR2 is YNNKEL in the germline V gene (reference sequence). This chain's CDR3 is CASSQVPSAGNTGELFF. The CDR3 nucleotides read TGTGCCAGCAGCCAAGTACCCTCTGCAGGGAACACCGGGGAGCTGTTTTTT. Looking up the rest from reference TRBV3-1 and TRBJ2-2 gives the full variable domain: DTAVSQTPKYLVTQMGNDKSIKCEQNLGHDTMYWYKQDSKKFLKIMFSYNNKELIINETVPNRFSPKSPDKAHLNLHINSLELGDSAVYFCASSQVPSAGNTGELFFGEGSRLTVL.

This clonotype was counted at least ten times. CDR3 bases: TGTGCCAGCAGGGCTGCCCTAGCGGTAGGCACAGATACGCAGTATTTT. This translates into CASRAALAVGTDTQYF. The chain is built from TRBV2 and TRBJ2-3; 7 nucleotides match TRBD2. V lost 6 bases to trimming and J lost 1 base; unmatched junction nucleotides: 10. CDR3 size: 16 residues. The V gene's germline CDR1 is SNHLY and CDR2 FYNNEI.

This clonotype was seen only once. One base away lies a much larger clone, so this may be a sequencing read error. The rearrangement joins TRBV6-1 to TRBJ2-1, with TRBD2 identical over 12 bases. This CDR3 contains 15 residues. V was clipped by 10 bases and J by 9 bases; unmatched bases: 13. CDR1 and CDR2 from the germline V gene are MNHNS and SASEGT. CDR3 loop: CATEPGLAGSGEQFF. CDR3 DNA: TGTGCCACCGAGCCCGGACTAGCGGGGTCGGGTGAGCAGTTCTTC.

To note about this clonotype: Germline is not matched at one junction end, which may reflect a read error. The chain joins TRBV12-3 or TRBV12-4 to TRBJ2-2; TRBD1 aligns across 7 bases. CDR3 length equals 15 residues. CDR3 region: CASSLGQGSTGEPFF. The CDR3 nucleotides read TGTGCCAGCAGTTTAGGACAGGGTAGCACCGGGGAGCCGTTTTTT.

CDR3 sequence reads: CASSMVAGARNIQYF. For the CDR3, the DNA is TGTGCCAGTAGTATGGTGGCGGGAGCGAGAAACATTCAGTACTTC. The chain couples TRBV19 to TRBJ2-4, with 7 bases aligning to TRBD2. Trimming took 3 bases from V and 6 from J; bases not matched to a gene: 8. The CDR3 loop spans 15 amino acids. Germline V gene lookup returns CDR1 LNHDA and CDR2 SQIVND (reference sequence).

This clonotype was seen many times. CDR3 nucleotides: TGTGCCAGCAGTTTACTAGCCACTTCAGGGTATCGCGACGAGCAGTACTTC. This codes for CASSLLATSGYRDEQYF. The chain links TRBV27 to TRBJ2-7; possibly TRBD1 or TRBD2 for D (5 bases each). The CDR3 runs 17 residues. Trimming cost V 2 bases and J 5 bases, with 22 bases left between them. Germline CDR1 is MNHEY and CDR2 is SMNVEV (reference sequence).

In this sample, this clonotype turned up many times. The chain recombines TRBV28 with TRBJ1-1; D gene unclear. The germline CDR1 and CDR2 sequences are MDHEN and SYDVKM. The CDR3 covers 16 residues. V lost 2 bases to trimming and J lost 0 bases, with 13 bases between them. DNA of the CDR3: TGTGCCAGCAGTTTACCCAACCTGGGGATGAACACTGAAGCTTTCTTT. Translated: CASSLPNLGMNTEAFF.

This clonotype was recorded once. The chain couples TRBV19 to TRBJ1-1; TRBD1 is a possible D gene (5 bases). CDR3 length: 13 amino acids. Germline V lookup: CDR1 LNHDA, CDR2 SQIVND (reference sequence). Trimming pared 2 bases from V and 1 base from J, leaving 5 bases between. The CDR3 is CASSIQGNTEAFF. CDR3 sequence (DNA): TGTGCCAGTAGTATACAGGGGAACACTGAAGCTTTCTTT.

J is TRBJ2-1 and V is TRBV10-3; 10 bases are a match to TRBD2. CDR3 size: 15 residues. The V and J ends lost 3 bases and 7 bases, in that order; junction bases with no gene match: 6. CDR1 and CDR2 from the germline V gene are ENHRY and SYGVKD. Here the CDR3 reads CAISDGLAGVNEQFF. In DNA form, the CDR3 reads TGTGCCATCAGTGATGGGCTAGCGGGAGTGAATGAGCAGTTCTTC.

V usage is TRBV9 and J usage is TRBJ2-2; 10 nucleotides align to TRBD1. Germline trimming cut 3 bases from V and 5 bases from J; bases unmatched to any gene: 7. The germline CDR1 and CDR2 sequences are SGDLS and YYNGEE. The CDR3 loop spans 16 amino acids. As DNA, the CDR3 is TGTGCCAGCAGCGCTCCGGGACAGGGGCTTACCGGGGAGCTGTTTTTT. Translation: CASSAPGQGLTGELFF.

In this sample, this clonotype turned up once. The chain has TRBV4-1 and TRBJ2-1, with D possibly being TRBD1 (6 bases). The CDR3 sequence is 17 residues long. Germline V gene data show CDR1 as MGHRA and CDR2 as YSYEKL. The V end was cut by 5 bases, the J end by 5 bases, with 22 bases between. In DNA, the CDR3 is TGCGCCAGCAGCACCGAGGACAGAGTTTTAGATAACAATGAGCAGTTCTTC. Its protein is CASSTEDRVLDNNEQFF.

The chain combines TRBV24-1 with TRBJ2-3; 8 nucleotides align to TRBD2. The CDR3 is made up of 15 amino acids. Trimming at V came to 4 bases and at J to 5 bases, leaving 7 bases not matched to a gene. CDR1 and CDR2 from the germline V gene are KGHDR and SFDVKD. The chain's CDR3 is CATSDPGLVRDTQYF. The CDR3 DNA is TGTGCCACCAGTGACCCGGGACTAGTTCGAGATACGCAGTATTTT.

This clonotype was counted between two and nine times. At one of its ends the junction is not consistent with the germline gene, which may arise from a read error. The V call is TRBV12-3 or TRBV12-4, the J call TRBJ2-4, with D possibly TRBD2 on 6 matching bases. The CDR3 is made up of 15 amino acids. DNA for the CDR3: TGTGCCGGCAGTCTTTTCCAGGGAGGCAAAAACATTCAGTACTTC. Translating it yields CAGSLFQGGKNIQYF.

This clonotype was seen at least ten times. DNA for the CDR3: TGTGCCAGCTGCCGGGTACAAGAGACCCAGTACTTC. Its translation: CASCRVQETQYF. V gene TRBV2 combines with J gene TRBJ2-5; D remains unclear. The V gene lost 8 bases and the J gene lost 2 bases, with 9 bases spanning the gap. The germline gives CDR1 SNHLY, CDR2 FYNNEI. There are 12 residues in the CDR3.

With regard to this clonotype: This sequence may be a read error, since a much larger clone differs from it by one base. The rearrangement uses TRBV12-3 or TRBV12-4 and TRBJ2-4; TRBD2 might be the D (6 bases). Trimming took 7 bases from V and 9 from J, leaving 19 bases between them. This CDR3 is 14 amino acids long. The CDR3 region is CASNLGGSISIQYF. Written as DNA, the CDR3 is TGTGCCAGCAACCTGGGGGGTTCTATAAGCATTCAGTACTTC.

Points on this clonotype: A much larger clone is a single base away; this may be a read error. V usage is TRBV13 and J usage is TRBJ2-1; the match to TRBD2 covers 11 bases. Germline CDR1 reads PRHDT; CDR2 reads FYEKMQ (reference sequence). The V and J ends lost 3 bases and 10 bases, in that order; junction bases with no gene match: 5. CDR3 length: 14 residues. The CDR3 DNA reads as TGTGCCAGCAGCTTTGCTAGCGGGAGGTACGAGCAGTTCTTC. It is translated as CASSFASGRYEQFF. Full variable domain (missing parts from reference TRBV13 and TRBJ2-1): AAGVIQSPRHLIKEKRETATLKCYPIPRHDTVYWYQQGPGQDPQFLISFYEKMQSDKGSIPDRFSAQQFSDYHSELNMSSLELGDSALYFCASSFASGRYEQFFGPGTRLTVL.

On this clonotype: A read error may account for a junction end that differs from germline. This CDR3 is CASSLPTGIQETQYF. For the CDR3, the DNA is TGTGCCAGCAGCCTACCGACTGGGATACAAGAGACCCAGTACTTC. The chain is built from TRBV5-1 and TRBJ2-5; D call uncertain. The germline V gene encodes CDR1 SGHRS and CDR2 YFSETQ. CDR3 length: 15 residues.

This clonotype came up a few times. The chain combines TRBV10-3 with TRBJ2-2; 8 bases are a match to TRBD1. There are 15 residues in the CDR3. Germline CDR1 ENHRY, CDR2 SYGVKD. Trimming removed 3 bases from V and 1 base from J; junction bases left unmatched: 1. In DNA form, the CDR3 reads TGTGCCATCAGTGACGGGACAGGGAACACCGGGGAGCTGTTTTTT. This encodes CAISDGTGNTGELFF.

Written as DNA, the CDR3 is TGTGCCTGGAGTACCGGGACAGGGGGCCGGGAGCAGTACTTC. Encoded protein: CAWSTGTGGREQYF. The chain uses TRBV30 and TRBJ2-7; 12 bases fit TRBD1. This CDR3 spans 14 amino acids. CDR1 GTSNPN and CDR2 SVGIG come from the germline V gene (reference sequence). J was trimmed by 7 bases and V by 2 bases; bases with no gene match: 6.

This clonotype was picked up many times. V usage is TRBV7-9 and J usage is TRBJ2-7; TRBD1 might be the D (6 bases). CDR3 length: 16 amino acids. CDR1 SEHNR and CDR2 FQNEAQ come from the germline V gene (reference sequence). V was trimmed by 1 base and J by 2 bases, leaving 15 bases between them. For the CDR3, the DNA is TGTGCCAGCAGCTTAGGAACCAGGGACAACCCCTACGAGCAGTACTTC. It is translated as CASSLGTRDNPYEQYF.

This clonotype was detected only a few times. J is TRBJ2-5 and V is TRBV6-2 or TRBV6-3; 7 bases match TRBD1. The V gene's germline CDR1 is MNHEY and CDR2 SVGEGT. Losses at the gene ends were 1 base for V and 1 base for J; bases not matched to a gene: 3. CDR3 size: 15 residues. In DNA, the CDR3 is TGTGCCAGCAGTTACTTCGACAGGGTCCAAGAGACCCAGTACTTC. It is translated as CASSYFDRVQETQYF.

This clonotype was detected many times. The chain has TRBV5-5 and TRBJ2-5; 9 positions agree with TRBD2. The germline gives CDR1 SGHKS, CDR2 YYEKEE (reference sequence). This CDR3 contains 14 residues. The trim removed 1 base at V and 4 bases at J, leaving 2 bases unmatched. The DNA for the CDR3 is TGTGCCAGCAGCTTGATTAGCGGGGGAGAGACCCAGTACTTC. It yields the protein CASSLISGGETQYF.

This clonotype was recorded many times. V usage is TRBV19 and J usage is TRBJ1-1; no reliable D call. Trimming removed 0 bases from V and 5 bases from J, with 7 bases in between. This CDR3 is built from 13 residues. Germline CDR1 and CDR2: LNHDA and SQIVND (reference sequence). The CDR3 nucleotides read TGTGCCAGTAGTATAGATCTGCTTACTGAAGCTTTCTTT. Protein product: CASSIDLLTEAFF.

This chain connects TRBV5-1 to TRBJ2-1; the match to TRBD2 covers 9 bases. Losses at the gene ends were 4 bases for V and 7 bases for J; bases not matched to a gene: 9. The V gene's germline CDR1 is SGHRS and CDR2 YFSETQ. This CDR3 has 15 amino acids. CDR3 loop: CASSQSSGRANEQFF. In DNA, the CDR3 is TGCGCCAGCAGCCAAAGTAGCGGGAGAGCAAATGAGCAGTTCTTC.

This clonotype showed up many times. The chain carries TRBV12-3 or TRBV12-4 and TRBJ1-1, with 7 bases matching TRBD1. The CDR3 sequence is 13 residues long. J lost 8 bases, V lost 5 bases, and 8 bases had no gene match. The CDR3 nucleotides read TGTGCCAGCAGTACAGGGACAGTACACGAAGCTTTCTTT. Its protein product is CASSTGTVHEAFF.

The CDR3, as DNA: TGTGCCGGCCAAACGACAGGGACCACATACACCATATATTTT. The encoded protein is CAGQTTGTTYTIYF. The chain joins TRBV28 to TRBJ1-3; 7 bases match TRBD1. Germline values: CDR1 MDHEN, CDR2 SYDVKM. Germline trimming cut 11 bases from V and 8 bases from J; bases unmatched to any gene: 15. This CDR3 is built from 14 residues.

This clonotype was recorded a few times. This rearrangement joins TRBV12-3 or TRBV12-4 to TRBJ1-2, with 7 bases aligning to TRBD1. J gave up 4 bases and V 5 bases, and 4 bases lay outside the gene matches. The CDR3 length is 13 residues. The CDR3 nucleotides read TGTGCCAGCAGTGGACAGGAAAGCTATGGCTACACCTTC. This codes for CASSGQESYGYTF.